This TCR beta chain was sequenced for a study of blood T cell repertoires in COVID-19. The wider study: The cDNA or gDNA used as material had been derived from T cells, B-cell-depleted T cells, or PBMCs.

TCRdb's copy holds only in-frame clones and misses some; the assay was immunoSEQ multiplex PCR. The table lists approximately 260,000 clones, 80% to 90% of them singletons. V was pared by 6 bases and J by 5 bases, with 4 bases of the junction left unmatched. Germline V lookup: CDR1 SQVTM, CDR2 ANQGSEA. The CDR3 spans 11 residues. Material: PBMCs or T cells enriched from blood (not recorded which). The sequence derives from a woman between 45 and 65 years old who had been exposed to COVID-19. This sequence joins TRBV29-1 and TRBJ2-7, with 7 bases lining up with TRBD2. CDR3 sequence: CSVGGVHEQYF. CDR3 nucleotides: TGCAGCGTGGGGGGGGTCCACGAGCAGTACTTC.